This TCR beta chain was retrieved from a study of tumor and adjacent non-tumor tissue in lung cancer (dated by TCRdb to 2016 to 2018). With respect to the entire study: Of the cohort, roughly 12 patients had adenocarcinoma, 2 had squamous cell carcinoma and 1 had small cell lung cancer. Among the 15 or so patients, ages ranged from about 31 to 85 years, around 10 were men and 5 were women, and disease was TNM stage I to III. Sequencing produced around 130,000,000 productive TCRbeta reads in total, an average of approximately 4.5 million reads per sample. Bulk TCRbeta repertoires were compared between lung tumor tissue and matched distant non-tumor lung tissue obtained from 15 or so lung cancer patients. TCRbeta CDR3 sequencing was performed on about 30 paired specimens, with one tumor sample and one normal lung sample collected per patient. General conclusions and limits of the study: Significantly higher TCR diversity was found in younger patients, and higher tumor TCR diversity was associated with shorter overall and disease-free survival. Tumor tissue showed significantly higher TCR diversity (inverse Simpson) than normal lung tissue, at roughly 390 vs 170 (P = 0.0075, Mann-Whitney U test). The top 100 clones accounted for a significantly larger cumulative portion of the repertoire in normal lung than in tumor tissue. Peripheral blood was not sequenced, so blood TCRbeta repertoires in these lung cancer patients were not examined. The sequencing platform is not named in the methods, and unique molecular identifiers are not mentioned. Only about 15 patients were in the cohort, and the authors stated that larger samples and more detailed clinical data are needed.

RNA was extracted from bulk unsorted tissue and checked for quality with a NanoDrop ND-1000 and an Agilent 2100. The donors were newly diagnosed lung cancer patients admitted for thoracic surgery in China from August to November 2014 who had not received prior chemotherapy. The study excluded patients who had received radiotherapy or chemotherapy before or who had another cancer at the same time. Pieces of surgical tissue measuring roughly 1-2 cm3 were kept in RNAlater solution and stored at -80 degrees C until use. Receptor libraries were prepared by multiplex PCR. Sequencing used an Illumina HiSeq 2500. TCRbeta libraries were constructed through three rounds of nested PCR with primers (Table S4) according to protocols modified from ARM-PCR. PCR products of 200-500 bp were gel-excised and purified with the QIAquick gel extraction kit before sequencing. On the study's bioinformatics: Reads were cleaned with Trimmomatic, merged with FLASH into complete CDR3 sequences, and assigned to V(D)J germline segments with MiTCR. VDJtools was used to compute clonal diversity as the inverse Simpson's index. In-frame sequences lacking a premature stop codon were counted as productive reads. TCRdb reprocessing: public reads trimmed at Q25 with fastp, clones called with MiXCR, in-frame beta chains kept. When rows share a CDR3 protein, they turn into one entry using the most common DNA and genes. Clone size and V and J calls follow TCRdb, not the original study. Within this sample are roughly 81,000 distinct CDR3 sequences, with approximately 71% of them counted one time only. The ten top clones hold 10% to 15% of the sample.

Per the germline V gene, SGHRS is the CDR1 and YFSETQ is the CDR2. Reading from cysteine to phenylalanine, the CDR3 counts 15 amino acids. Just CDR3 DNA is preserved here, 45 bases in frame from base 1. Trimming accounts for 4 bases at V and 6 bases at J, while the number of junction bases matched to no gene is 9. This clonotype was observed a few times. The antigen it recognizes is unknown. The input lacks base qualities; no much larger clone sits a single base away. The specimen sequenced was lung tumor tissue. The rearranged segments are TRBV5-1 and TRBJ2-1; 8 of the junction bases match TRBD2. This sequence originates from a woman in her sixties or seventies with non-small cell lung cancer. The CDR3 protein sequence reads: CASSTAGTRSNEQFF. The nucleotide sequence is TGCGCCAGCAGCACTGCCGGGACTAGGTCCAATGAGCAGTTCTTC.